The clone carrying this T cell receptor beta chain occurred once. Its specificity is unknown. The CDR3 is 14 amino acids. V was cut by 6 bases and J by 12 bases, with 20 bases left in between. Germline values: CDR1 LGHDT, CDR2 YNNKEL (reference sequence). The data are from a study of T cell responses to AZD1222 COVID-19 vaccine. General study findings and limits: Reportedly, nearly half of unique spike TCRs recognized epitopes outside B.1.351/B.1.1.7 mutations. Repertoires were obtained solely post-peak T cell response. Spike-specific TCR depth and breadth grew after two AZD1222 doses. Clonal diversity was possibly underestimated, and the donors were mostly white British, with more females.

The method was immunoSEQ multiplex PCR; TCRdb's version includes in-frame clones alone and lacks a portion of them. Of about 130,000 clones in the sample, over 75% are singletons; the top ten hold around 22%. Material: peripheral blood, obtained on day 0 of AZD1222 vaccination. The TCR sequence derives from an adult in good health. The V and J genes are TRBV3-1 (or the pseudogene TRBV3-2) and TRBJ1-4, with D unresolved. The CDR3 DNA sequence: TGTGCCAGCAGGCCCTGGGCTGAACTGGGAGAACTGTTTTTT. It yields the protein CASRPWAELGELFF.